Listed below are T cell receptor beta chains from one sample, sequenced in a study of cytomegalovirus exposure and HLA in healthy donors. The method was immunoSEQ multiplex PCR; TCRdb's version includes in-frame clones alone and lacks a portion of them. The data contain approximately 110,000 clones, around 81% of them singletons. Sequencing input: PBMCs. Every receptor here comes from a woman in her 30s in good health and CMV-seronegative. Each CDR3 is given with its conserved first and last residue. Each record gives: clone size, J gene, V gene, D gene, CDR3 DNA, CDR3 protein. D genes are given only for firm matches. Size is stated for part of the rows, as once, few or many counts, or as a class when the clone is expanded.

abundance: -; j_gene: TRBJ2-1; v_gene: TRBV4-3; d_gene: TRBD2; CDR3nt: TGCGCCAGCAGCCGGTCTAGCGGGAGTTCCTACAATGAGCAGTTCTTC; CDR3aa: CASSRSSGSSYNEQFF
abundance: few; j_gene: TRBJ1-2; v_gene: TRBV6-5; d_gene: -; CDR3nt: TGTGCCAGCAGTTACTCGCCCGGGGGCTACACCTTC; CDR3aa: CASSYSPGGYTF
abundance: -; j_gene: TRBJ1-4; v_gene: TRBV6-6; d_gene: -; CDR3nt: TGTGCCAGCATCCGGGATGGAACTAATGAAAAACTGTTTTTT; CDR3aa: CASIRDGTNEKLFF
abundance: few; j_gene: TRBJ2-1; v_gene: TRBV10-3; d_gene: TRBD2; CDR3nt: TGTGCCATCAGTGACGGGACTAGCGGGAGTGAGCAGTTCTTC; CDR3aa: CAISDGTSGSEQFF
abundance: once; j_gene: TRBJ1-2; v_gene: TRBV7-8; d_gene: -; CDR3nt: TGTGCCAGCAGCTTAGAAGTTGGCAGACTTTATGGCTACACCTTC; CDR3aa: CASSLEVGRLYGYTF
abundance: -; j_gene: TRBJ2-1; v_gene: TRBV4-2; d_gene: TRBD2; CDR3nt: TGTGCCAGCAGCCAAAGAAGTGGAGTTTTAGCGGGGGGGCGGGCTCTTAATGAGCAGTTCTTC; CDR3aa: CASSQRSGVLAGGRALNEQFF
abundance: -; j_gene: TRBJ2-3; v_gene: TRBV5-4; d_gene: -; CDR3nt: TGTGCCAGCAGCTCTCCCAGCACAGATACGCAGTATTTT; CDR3aa: CASSSPSTDTQYF
abundance: -; j_gene: TRBJ2-7; v_gene: TRBV2; d_gene: -; CDR3nt: TGTGCCAGCAGAAAGAGCGGGCTCTCCTACGAGCAGTACTTC; CDR3aa: CASRKSGLSYEQYF
abundance: few; j_gene: TRBJ2-1; v_gene: TRBV25-1; d_gene: TRBD2; CDR3nt: TGTGCCAGCCGTACTAGCGGGGGACTCGGAGAGCAGTTCTTC; CDR3aa: CASRTSGGLGEQFF
abundance: -; j_gene: TRBJ2-7; v_gene: TRBV10-3; d_gene: -; CDR3nt: TGTGCCATCAGCAGGGATTCCTACGAGCAGTACTTC; CDR3aa: CAISRDSYEQYF
abundance: once; j_gene: TRBJ1-4; v_gene: TRBV4-1; d_gene: -; CDR3nt: TGCGCCAGCAGCCTCACAGACATCACAACTAATGAAAAACTGTTTTTT; CDR3aa: CASSLTDITTNEKLFF
abundance: -; j_gene: TRBJ2-1; v_gene: TRBV28; d_gene: -; CDR3nt: TGTGCCAGCAACCTTGGGGGCCAGATCAATGAGCAGTTCTTC; CDR3aa: CASNLGGQINEQFF
abundance: -; j_gene: TRBJ2-3; v_gene: TRBV5-1; d_gene: TRBD2; CDR3nt: TGCGCCAGCAGCTTGATCCTAGCGGGAGAAGATACGCAGTATTTT; CDR3aa: CASSLILAGEDTQYF
abundance: -; j_gene: TRBJ1-2; v_gene: TRBV5-1; d_gene: -; CDR3nt: TGCGCCAGCAGCGCGGCGATGGGAGGGGCGGAGGGCTACACCTTC; CDR3aa: CASSAAMGGAEGYTF
abundance: -; j_gene: TRBJ2-3; v_gene: TRBV7-3; d_gene: -; CDR3nt: TGTGCCAGCAGCTCCCTCGGCGGGGACACAGATACGCAGTATTTT; CDR3aa: CASSSLGGDTDTQYF